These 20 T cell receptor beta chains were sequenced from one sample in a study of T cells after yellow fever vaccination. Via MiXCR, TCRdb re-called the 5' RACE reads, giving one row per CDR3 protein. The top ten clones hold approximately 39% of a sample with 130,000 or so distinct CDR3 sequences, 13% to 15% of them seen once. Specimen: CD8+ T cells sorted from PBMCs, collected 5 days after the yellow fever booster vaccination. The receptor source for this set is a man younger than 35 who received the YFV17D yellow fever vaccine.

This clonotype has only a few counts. CDR3 DNA sequence: TGTGCCAGCAGCTTAGGTAGGGGGAAGGATGGCTACACCTTC. Translated: CASSLGRGKDGYTF. This rearrangement joins TRBV11-2 to TRBJ1-2; possibly TRBD1 for D (6 bases). CDR1 and CDR2 from the germline V gene are SGHAT and FQNNGV. The V end was cut by 1 base, the J end by 6 bases, with 12 bases between. The CDR3 is made up of 14 amino acids.

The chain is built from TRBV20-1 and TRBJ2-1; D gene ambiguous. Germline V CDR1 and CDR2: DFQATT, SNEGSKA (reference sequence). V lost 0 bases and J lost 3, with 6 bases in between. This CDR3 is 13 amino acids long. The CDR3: CSARDLNYNEQFF. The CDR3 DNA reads TGCAGTGCTAGAGATCTTAACTACAATGAGCAGTTCTTC.

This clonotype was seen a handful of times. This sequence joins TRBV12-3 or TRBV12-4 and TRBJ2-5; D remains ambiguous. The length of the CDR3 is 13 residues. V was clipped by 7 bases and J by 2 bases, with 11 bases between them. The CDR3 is CASTAVGQETQYF. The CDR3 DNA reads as TGTGCCAGCACGGCGGTCGGGCAAGAGACCCAGTACTTC.

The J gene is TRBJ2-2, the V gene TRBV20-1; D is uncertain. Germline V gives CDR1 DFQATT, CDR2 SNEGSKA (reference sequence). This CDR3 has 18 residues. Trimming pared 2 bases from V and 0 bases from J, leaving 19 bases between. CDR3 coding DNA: TGCAGTGCTAGACCCAACTCCGGGTGGCAGGCGAACACCGGGGAGCTGTTTTTT. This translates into CSARPNSGWQANTGELFF.

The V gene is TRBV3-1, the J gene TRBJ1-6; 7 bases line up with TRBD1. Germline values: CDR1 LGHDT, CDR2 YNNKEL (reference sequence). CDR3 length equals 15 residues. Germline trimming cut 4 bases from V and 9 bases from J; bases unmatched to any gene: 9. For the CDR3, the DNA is TGTGCCAGCAGCCTAGCGGCGACAGGGATTTCACCCCTCCACTTT. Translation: CASSLAATGISPLHF.

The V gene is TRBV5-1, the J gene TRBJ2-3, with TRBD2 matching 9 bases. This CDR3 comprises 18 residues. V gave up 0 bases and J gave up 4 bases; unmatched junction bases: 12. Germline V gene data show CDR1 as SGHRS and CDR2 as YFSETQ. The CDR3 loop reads CASSLAGRAGGRPDTQYF. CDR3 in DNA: TGCGCCAGCAGCTTGGCCGGTCGTGCGGGGGGGCGACCAGATACGCAGTATTTT.

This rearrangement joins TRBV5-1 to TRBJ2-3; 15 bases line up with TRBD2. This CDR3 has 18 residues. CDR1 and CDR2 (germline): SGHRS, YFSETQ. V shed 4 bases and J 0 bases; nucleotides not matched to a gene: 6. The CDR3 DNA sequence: TGCGCCAGCAGCACCGGACTAGCGGGGGGGCAGAGCACAGATACGCAGTATTTT. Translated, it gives CASSTGLAGGQSTDTQYF.

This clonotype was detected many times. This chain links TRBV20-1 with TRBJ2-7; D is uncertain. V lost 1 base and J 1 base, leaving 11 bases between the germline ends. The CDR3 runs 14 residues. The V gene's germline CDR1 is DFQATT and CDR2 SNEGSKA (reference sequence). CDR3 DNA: TGCAGTGCTAGAGTCAACGGACGGTCCTACGAGCAGTACGTC. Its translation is CSARVNGRSYEQYV.

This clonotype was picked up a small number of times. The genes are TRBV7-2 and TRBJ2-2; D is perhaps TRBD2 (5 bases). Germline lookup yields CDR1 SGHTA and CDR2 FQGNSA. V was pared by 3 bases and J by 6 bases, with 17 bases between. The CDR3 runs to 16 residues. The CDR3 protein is CASSFRRAAGAGELFF. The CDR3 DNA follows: TGTGCCAGCAGCTTTAGAAGGGCGGCGGGCGCCGGGGAGCTGTTTTTT.

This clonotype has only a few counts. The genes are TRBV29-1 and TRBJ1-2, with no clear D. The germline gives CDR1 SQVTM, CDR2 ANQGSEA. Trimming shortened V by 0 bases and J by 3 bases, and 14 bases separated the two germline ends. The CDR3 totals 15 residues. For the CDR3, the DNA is TGCAGCGTTGAAGATCGAGGTCAGACCCACTATGGCTACACCTTC. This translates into CSVEDRGQTHYGYTF. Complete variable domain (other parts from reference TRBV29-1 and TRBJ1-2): SAVISQKPSRDICQRGTSLTIQCQVDSQVTMMFWYRQQPGQSLTLIATANQGSEATYESGFVIDKFPISRPNLTFSTLTVSNMSPEDSSIYLCSVEDRGQTHYGYTFGSGTRLTVV.

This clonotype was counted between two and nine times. In DNA form, the CDR3 reads TGTGCCAGCAGCTTAATGACCGACTACGAGCAGTACTTC. Translation gives CASSLMTDYEQYF. The J gene is TRBJ2-7, the V gene TRBV11-2; D is unclear. CDR3 size: 13 residues. V gave up 2 bases and J gave up 3 bases, with 8 bases separating them. Germline V CDR1 and CDR2: SGHAT, FQNNGV.

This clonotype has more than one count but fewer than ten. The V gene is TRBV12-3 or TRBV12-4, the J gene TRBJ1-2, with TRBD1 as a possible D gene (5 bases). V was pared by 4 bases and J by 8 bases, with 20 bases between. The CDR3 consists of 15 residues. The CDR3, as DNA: TGTGCCAGCAGTTGGGGACCTAACCTCGGGAGGGGCTACACCTTC. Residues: CASSWGPNLGRGYTF.

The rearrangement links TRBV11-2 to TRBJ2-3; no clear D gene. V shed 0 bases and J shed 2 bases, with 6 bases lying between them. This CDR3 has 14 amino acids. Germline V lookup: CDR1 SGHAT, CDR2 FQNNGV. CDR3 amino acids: CASSLEPLTDTQYF. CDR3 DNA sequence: TGTGCCAGCAGCTTAGAACCCCTCACAGATACGCAGTATTTT.

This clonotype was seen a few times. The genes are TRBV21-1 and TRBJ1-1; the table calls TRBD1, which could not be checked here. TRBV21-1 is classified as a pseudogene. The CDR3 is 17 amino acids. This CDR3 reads CASGALRQSALNTEAFF. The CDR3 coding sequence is TGTGCCAGCGGAGCTCTCCGACAGTCTGCCTTGAACACTGAAGCTTTCTTT.

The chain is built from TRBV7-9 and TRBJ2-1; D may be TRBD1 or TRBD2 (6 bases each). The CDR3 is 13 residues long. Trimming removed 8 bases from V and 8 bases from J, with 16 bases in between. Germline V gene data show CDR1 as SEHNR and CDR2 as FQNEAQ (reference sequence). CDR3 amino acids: CASPDRGPYEQFF. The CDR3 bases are TGTGCCAGCCCCGACCGGGGGCCTTATGAGCAGTTCTTC.

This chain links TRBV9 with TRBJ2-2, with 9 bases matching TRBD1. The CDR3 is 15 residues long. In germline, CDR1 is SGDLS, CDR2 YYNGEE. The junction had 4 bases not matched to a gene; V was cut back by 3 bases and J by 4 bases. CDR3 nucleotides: TGTGCCAGCAGCGGGACAGGGGCACTCACCGGGGAGCTGTTTTTT. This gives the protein CASSGTGALTGELFF. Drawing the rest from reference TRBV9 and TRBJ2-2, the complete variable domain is DSGVTQTPKHLITATGQRVTLRCSPRSGDLSVYWYQQSLDQGLQFLIQYYNGEERAKGNILERFSAQQFPDLHSELNLSSLELGDSALYFCASSGTGALTGELFFGEGSRLTVL.

CDR3 coding DNA: TGTGCCAGCAGTCTCGCGGAGGGGGCTGAGCCCCAGCATTTT. Translation: CASSLAEGAEPQHF. This rearrangement joins TRBV6-5 to TRBJ1-5; TRBD1 aligns across 7 bases. CDR1 is MNHEY, CDR2 SVGAGI, per germline. The V segment lost 5 bases and the J segment 8 bases; nucleotides outside the gene matches: 9. The CDR3 has 14 residues.

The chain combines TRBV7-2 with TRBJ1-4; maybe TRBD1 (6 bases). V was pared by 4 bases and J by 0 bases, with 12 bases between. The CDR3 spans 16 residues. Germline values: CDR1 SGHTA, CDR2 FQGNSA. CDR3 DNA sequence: TGTGCCAGCAGCTCCGGGACACGTGCAACTAATGAAAAACTGTTTTTT. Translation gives CASSSGTRATNEKLFF.

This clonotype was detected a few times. CDR3 nucleotides: TGTGCCAGCAGCCCAAACCTGGGACAGCTAAACACCGGGGAGCTGTTTTTT. Residues: CASSPNLGQLNTGELFF. The chain has TRBV7-2 and TRBJ2-2; TRBD1 matches at 7 bases. The V and J ends lost 5 bases and 2 bases, in that order; junction bases with no gene match: 11. This CDR3 is 17 amino acids long. CDR1 is SGHTA, CDR2 FQGNSA, per germline.

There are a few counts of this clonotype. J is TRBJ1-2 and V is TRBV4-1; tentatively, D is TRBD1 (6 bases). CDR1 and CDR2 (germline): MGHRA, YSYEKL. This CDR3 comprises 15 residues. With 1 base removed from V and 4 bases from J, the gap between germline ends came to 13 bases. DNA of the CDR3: TGCGCCAGCAGCCAAGCGCCAGGGGAGCCCTATGGCTACACCTTC. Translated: CASSQAPGEPYGYTF.